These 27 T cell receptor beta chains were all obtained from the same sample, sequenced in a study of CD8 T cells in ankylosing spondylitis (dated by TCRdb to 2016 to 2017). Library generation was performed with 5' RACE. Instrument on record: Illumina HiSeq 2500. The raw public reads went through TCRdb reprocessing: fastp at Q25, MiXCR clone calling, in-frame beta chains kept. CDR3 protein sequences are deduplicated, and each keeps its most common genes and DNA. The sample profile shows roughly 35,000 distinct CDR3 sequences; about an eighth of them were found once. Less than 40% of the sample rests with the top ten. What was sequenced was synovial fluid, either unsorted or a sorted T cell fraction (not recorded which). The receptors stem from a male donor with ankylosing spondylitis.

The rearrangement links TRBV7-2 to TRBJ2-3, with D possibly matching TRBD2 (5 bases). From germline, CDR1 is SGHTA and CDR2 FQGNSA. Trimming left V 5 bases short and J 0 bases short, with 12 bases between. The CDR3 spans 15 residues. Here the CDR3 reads CASSISVTSTDTQYF. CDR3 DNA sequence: TGTGCCAGCAGCATTAGCGTAACTAGCACAGATACGCAGTATTTT.

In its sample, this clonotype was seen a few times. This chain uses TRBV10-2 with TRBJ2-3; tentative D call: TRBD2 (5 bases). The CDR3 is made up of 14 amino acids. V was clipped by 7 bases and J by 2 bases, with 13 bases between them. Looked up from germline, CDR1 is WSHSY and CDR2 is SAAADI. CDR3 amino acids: CASTQASFTDTQYF. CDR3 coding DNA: TGCGCCAGCACCCAGGCTAGCTTCACAGATACGCAGTATTTT.

Written as DNA, the CDR3 is TGCGCCAGCAGCTTGGAGGGACTAGCGGTACTAGAGGGGCAGTTCTTC. It translates to CASSLEGLAVLEGQFF. This sequence joins TRBV5-1 and TRBJ2-1, with 11 bases that match TRBD2. Germline values: CDR1 SGHRS, CDR2 YFSETQ. V was pared by 0 bases and J by 12 bases, with 11 bases of the junction left unmatched. This CDR3 comprises 16 residues.

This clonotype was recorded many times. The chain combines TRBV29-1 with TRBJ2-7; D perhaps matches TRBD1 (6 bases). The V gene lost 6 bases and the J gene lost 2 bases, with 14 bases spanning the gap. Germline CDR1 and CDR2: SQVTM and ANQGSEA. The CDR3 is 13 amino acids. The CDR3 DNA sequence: TGCAGCGTGGTGACAGGCCCTACCTACGAGCAGTACTTC. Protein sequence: CSVVTGPTYEQYF.

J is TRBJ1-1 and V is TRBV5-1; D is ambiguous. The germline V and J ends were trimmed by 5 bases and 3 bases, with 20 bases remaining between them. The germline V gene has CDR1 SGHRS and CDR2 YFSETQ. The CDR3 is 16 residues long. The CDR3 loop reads CASSSTGLGPDTEAFF. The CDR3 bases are TGCGCCAGCAGTTCTACCGGGCTCGGCCCGGACACTGAAGCTTTCTTT.

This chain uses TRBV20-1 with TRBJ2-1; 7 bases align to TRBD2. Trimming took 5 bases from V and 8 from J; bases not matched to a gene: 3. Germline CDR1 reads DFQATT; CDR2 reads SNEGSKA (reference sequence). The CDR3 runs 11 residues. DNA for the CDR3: TGCAGTGCTTGGGGAGGGGATGAGCAGTTCTTC. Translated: CSAWGGDEQFF.

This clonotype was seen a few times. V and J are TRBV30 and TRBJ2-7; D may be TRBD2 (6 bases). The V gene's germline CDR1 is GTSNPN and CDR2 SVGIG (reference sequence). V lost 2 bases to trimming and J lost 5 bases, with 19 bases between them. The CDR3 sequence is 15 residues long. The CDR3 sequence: CAWSSLGGASDEQYF. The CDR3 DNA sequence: TGTGCCTGGAGTTCATTGGGAGGCGCTTCTGACGAGCAGTACTTC.

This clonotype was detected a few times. CDR3 sequence: CASSQVVLYEQYF. In DNA, the CDR3 is TGTGCCAGCAGCCAAGTTGTACTCTACGAGCAGTACTTC. This chain connects TRBV4-2 to TRBJ2-7; D not certain. Germline CDR1 reads LGHNA; CDR2 reads YNFKEQ. Trimming cost V 1 base and J 3 bases, with 7 bases left between them. This CDR3 is built from 13 residues.

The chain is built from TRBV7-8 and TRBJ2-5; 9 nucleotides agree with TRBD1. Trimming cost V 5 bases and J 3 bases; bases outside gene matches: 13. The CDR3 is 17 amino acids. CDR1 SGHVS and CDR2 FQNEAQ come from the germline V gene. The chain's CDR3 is CASSLPGQGLGEETQYF. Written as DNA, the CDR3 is TGTGCCAGCAGCCTACCGGGACAGGGTTTGGGGGAAGAGACCCAGTACTTC.

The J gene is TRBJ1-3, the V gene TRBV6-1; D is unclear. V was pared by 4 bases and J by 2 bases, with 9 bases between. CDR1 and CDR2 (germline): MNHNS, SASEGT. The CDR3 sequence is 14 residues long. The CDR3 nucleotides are TGTGCCAGCAGTGTAGACGAGGCTGGAAACACCATATATTTT. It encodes CASSVDEAGNTIYF.

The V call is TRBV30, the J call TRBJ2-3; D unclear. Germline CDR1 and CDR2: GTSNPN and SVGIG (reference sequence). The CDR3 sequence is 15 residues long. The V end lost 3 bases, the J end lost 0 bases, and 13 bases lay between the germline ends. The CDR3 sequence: CAWSRQTSSTDTQYF. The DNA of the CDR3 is TGTGCCTGGAGCCGGCAGACTTCTAGCACAGATACGCAGTATTTT.

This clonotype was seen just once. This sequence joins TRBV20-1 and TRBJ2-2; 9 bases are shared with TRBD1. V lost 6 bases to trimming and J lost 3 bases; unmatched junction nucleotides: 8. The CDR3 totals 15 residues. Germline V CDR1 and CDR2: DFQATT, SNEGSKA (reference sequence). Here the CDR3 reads CSAQSGQGDTGELFF. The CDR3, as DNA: TGCAGTGCCCAGTCGGGACAGGGTGACACCGGGGAGCTGTTTTTT.

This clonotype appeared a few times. CDR3 sequence: CASSEKDNNEQFF. In DNA form, the CDR3 reads TGTGCCAGCAGTGAAAAGGACAACAATGAGCAGTTCTTC. The chain couples TRBV6-1 to TRBJ2-1, with a possible D match to TRBD1 (5 bases). Trimming shortened V by 2 bases and J by 5 bases, and 7 bases separated the two germline ends. Germline V gene lookup returns CDR1 MNHNS and CDR2 SASEGT. There are 13 residues in the CDR3.

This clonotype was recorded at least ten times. Here the CDR3 reads CASSRPSTEAFF. The CDR3, as DNA: TGTGCCAGCTCAAGACCGAGCACTGAAGCTTTCTTT. The chain combines TRBV7-6 with TRBJ1-1; D call uncertain. Germline V lookup: CDR1 SGHVS, CDR2 FNYEAQ. V gave up 8 bases and J gave up 4 bases, with 11 bases separating them. This CDR3 is built from 12 residues.

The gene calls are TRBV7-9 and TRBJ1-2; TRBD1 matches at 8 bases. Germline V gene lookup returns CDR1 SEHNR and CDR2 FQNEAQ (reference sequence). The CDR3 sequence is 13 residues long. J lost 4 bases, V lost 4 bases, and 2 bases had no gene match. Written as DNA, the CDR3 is TGTGCCAGCAGCTCTGGACAGGGCTATGGCTACACCTTC. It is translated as CASSSGQGYGYTF.

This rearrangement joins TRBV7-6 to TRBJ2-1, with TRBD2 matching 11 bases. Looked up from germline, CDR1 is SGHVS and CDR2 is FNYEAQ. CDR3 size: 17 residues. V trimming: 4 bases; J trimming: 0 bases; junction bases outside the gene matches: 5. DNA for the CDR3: TGTGCCAGCAGCTGGGGACTAGCGGAGAGCTCCTACAATGAGCAGTTCTTC. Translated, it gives CASSWGLAESSYNEQFF.

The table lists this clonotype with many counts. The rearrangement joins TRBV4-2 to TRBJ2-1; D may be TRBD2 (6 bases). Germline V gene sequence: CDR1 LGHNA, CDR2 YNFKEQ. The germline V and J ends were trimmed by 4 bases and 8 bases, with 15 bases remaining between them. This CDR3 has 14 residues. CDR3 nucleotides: TGTGCCAGCAGCCTCCCGGGGGAGCCCCATGAGCAGTTCTTC. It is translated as CASSLPGEPHEQFF.

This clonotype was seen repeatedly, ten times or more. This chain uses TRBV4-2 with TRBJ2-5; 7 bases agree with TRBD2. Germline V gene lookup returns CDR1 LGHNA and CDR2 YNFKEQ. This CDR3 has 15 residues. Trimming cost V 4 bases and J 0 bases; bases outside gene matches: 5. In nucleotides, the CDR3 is TGTGCCAGCAGCCGAGGACGGGGGGACCAAGAGACCCAGTACTTC. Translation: CASSRGRGDQETQYF.

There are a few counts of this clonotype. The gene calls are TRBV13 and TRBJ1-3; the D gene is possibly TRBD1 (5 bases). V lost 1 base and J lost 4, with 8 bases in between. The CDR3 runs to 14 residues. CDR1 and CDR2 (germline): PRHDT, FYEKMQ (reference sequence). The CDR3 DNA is TGTGCCAGCAGCTTAGAAGGGACGGGAAACACCATATATTTT. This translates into CASSLEGTGNTIYF.

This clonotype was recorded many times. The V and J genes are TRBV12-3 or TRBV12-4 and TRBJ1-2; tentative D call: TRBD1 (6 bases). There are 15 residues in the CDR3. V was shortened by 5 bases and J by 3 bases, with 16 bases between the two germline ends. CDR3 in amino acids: CASSGTPNRHYGYTF. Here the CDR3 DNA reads TGTGCCAGCAGTGGGACACCCAATAGACACTATGGCTACACCTTC.

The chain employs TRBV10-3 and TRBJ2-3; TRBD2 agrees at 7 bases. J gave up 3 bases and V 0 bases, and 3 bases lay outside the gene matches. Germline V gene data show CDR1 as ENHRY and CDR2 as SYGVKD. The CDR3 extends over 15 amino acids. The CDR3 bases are TGTGCCATCAGTGAGTCGGCGGGAGCTACAGATACGCAGTATTTT. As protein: CAISESAGATDTQYF.

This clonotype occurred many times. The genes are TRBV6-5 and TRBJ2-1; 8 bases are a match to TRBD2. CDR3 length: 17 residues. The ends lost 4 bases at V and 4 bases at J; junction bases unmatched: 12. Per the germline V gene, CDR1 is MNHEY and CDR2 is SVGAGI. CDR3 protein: CASSSDPLRGVYNEQFF. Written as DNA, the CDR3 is TGTGCCAGCAGTTCCGACCCGTTGCGGGGGGTGTACAATGAGCAGTTCTTC.

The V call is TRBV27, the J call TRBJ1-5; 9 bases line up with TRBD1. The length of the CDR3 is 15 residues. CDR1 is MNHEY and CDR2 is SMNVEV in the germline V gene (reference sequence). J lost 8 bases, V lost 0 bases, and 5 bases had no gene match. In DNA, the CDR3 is TGTGCCAGCAGTTTATCGGGGACAGGGTCTAAGCCCCAGCATTTT. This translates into CASSLSGTGSKPQHF.

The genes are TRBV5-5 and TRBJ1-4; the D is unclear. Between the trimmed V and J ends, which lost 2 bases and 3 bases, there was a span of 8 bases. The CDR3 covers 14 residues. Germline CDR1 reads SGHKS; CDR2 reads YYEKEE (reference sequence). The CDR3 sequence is CASSLGWPNEKLFF. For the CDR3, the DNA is TGTGCCAGCAGCTTAGGGTGGCCTAATGAAAAACTGTTTTTT.

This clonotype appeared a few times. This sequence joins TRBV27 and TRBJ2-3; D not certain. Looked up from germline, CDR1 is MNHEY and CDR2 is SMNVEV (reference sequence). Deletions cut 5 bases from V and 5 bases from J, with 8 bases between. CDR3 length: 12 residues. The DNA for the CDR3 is TGTGCCAGCAGTCTAGTGGGAGATACGCAGTATTTT. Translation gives CASSLVGDTQYF.

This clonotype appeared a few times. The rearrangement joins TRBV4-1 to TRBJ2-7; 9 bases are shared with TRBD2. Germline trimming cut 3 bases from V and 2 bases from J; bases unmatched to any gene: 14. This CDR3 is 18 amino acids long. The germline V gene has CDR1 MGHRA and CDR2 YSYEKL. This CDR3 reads CASSQRGSLAGVTYEQYF. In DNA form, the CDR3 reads TGCGCCAGCAGCCAGAGGGGTTCTTTAGCGGGGGTGACCTACGAGCAGTACTTC.

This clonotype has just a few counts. DNA of the CDR3: TGTGCCAGCAGTTTAGTACGTACAGCTGAAGAGACCCAGTACTTC. Amino acids: CASSLVRTAEETQYF. This chain uses TRBV28 with TRBJ2-5, with D unresolved. The germline V gene encodes CDR1 MDHEN and CDR2 SYDVKM. Trimming pared 2 bases from V and 3 bases from J, leaving 13 bases between. There are 15 residues in the CDR3.